The clone carrying this T cell receptor (beta chain) was found many times. V was shortened by 7 bases and J by 6 bases, with 19 bases between the two germline ends. The CDR3 has 15 amino acids. If patients had other autoimmune diseases, uncontrolled infections, pregnancy or lactation, they were excluded. This entry comes from a study of Graves' ophthalmopathy and Graves' hyperthyroidism. As the template, RNA transcripts were used to amplify TCR beta CDR3 regions. First-round RT-PCR used HTBI primers; second-round multiplex PCR followed. Each CDR3 protein is one row after TCRdb ran MiXCR on the multiplex PCR reads. This table holds over 450,000 distinct CDR3 sequences, around an eighth found once.

The chain carries TRBV12-3 or TRBV12-4 and TRBJ1-5; a weak D match, TRBD1 (5 bases). The sequence was obtained from a woman in her twenties or thirties with Graves' ophthalmopathy. The sample consisted of blood. The DNA for the CDR3 is TGTGCCAGCACCCCTTCAGGGAGGGTAGGTCAGCCCCAGCATTTT. It translates to CASTPSGRVGQPQHF.